This T cell receptor beta chain was recovered during a study of shared clonotypes between healthy human individuals (dated by TCRdb to between 2020 and 2021). Study-wide context: Three men and two women, aged 18 to 49 years, made up the cohort. To increase sequencing depth and limit assay-specific biases, TCR repertoire library preparation and sequencing were carried out by different laboratories using diverse techniques. Blood TCR repertoires of a handful of healthy adults were deeply sequenced to estimate repertoire size and the extent of clonotype sharing between individuals. Each donor's leukapheresis produced roughly between about 0.8 and 10 billion PBMCs. For each donor, three plates each were used for CD4 naive and CD4 memory, two plates were used for CD8 naive, and one plate was used for CD8 memory.

On this clone itself: Its specific antigen is unknown. Base qualities are not at hand, and no much larger clone is one base apart.

Using the deep immunoSEQ assay, TCR CDR3 regions were amplified from genomic DNA by multiplex PCR. Extracted genomic DNA from each cell subset was spread evenly across all wells of several immunoSEQ 96-well plates, with each plate serving as a replicate. For sorted subsets, roughly 200 ng of genomic DNA, equivalent to around 30,000 T cell genomes, went into each replicate PCR. Purified libraries were measured with a Qubit 3.0 fluorometer, size-checked on a Bioanalyzer 2100, and measured again with the KAPA Library Quantification kit. Every immunoSEQ 96-well plate was sequenced on a separate single-read 150-cycle Illumina NextSeq 550 flow cell. The paper's processing steps were these. Because the immunoSEQ output included only junctional sequences and no quality scores, the filtering could not be the same as the filtering used for full-length reads. To assign V/J genes and CDR3, sequences were annotated using PyIR, a Python wrapper for IgBLAST v1.9, with IMGT germline references. Any read was removed if the V/J assignment was weak (E-value above 1e-6), the CDR3 was missing, or the read contained stop codons, out-of-frame junctions, or ambiguous translated residues. A V3J clonotype was defined by an identical inferred V gene, J gene, and CDR3 amino acid sequence. The percentage overlap between two repertoires was calculated by dividing the number of shared unique clonotypes by the size of the smaller repertoire. Three approaches were used to assess repertoire richness: RTK rarefaction, the Chao1 estimator, and Recon v2.1 estimates of unobserved clonotypes. Generation probabilities for all TCRbeta clonotypes obtained by the gDNA method from a handful of donors were computed using OLGA. This immuneACCESS table, as held by TCRdb, lists in-frame sequences with V and J called but not all clones. Of the missing ones, under half trace to an unresolved V gene in checked studies; the others have no known cause. The V and J calls and clone size were taken over from that table, and D and trimming were inferred from the DNA. In this sample the table shows approximately 2,200,000 clones, roughly 91% of which occur a single time. The ten biggest clones cover about 1.8% of the sample.

CD8 naive samples were CD45RO-negative cells positively selected for CCR7, giving a CD45RA+CCR7+ population that excluded TemRA cells. Healthy HIV-negative adults with no recently reported acute infections or vaccinations were included as donors. Every donor was a Caucasian adult residing in Nashville, Tennessee, USA. After blood collection by leukapheresis, PBMCs were isolated using Ficoll-Histopaque density gradient centrifugation and then cryopreserved in the vapor phase of liquid nitrogen. Analytical flow cytometry was used to check the purity and quantity of each magnetically sorted T cell population. Genomic DNA was isolated from each sorted fraction and quantified by UV absorbance on a Nanodrop 2000c. Here is what the overall study found, with its caveats: Estimated clonotype richness was generally larger for naive than for memory subsets. Higher generation probabilities were observed for clonotypes shared by all four sorted-subset donors than for non-shared clonotypes. Pairwise subsampling indicated that sequencing depth was expected to affect the degree of clonotype sharing among donors. When several donors were compared, the shared fraction of clonotypes was roughly 5% for naive CD4, 3% to 4% for naive CD8, 2.3% for memory CD4, and around 0.37% for memory CD8. Even with the large sequencing depth, rarefaction of the sorted-subset datasets indicated that sequencing was incomplete. Sampling was restricted to blood, and TCR repertoires in tissue are likely to differ from TCR repertoires in blood. Because the study included a small number of donors, the genetic and exposure-history diversity represented was limited.

Sequencing was done on a sample of naive CD8+ T cells from PBMCs. The cell subset or site label here, explained by the study, means: CD45RA+CCR7+. This clonotype was obtained from a young man in good health. Some clones in this sample may be carry-over from other donors' samples.

Here is the DNA: TGTGCCAGCAGCCCCCGCGGGAACCAAGAGACCCAGTACTTC. Its amino acids are CASSPRGNQETQYF. The chain is assembled from TRBV7-9 and TRBJ2-5; tentative D gene TRBD2, with 6 bases matching. From a lookup of the germline V gene (reference sequence), CDR1 and CDR2 are SEHNR and FQNEAQ. The CDR3 starts with the cysteine, ends with the phenylalanine, and has 14 residues. Of the read, only the CDR3 DNA is kept; its 42 bases are in frame from base 1. A distance of 10 bases separates the germline ends of V and J, which lose 5 bases and 0 bases respectively. This CDR3, with the reference TRBV7-9 and TRBJ2-5 proteins standing in past its ends, gives the full variable domain DTGVSQNPRHKITKRGQNVTFRCDPISEHNRLYWYRQTLGQGPEFLTYFQNEAQLEKSRLLSDRFSAERPKGSFSTLEIQRTEQGDSAMYLCASSPRGNQETQYFGPGTRLLVL.